These 14 T cell receptor beta chains were all obtained from the same sample, sequenced in a study of immune cell composition in non-small cell lung cancer listed by TCRdb under 2017. Library method: the immunoSEQ multiplex PCR assay. This is the immuneACCESS table as TCRdb keeps it, with only in-frame sequences that have V and J called. A part of the clones is gone; compared with another copy, unresolved V genes explain less than half, and the rest is unexplained. The sample table contains 1,500 to 2,000 clones; only one count was recorded for around 80% of them. The ten biggest clones cover 9.5% to 12% of the sample. Normal lung samples were non-adjacent lung tissue taken as far from the tumour as possible, at least 3 cm away, from the same patient. Sequenced material: non-adjacent lung tissue. The receptor source for this set is a human donor with non-small cell lung cancer.

V and J are TRBV6-5 and TRBJ2-1, with 10 bases fitting TRBD2. CDR3 length equals 15 residues. V lost 2 bases to trimming and J lost 6 bases; unmatched junction nucleotides: 4. Germline CDR1 reads MNHEY; CDR2 reads SVGAGI. The CDR3 DNA reads TGTGCCAGCAGTTACGGAGCGGGGGGGCCCAATGAGCAGTTCTTC. Translating it yields CASSYGAGGPNEQFF.

This clone has only a few counts. The gene calls are TRBV30 and TRBJ1-4, with a tentative D call TRBD1 (6 bases). This CDR3 contains 17 residues. CDR1 and CDR2 from the germline V gene are GTSNPN and SVGIG (reference sequence). Between the trimmed V and J ends, which lost 3 bases and 7 bases, there was a span of 24 bases. Here the CDR3 DNA reads TGTGCCTGGAGCGTATCAAGGACAGCCCTAGGCAGTGAAAAACTGTTTTTT. Translation: CAWSVSRTALGSEKLFF.

This sequence joins TRBV19 and TRBJ2-2; TRBD1 agrees at 7 bases. The germline CDR1 and CDR2 sequences are LNHDA and SQIVND (reference sequence). CDR3 length: 13 residues. J gave up 6 bases and V 5 bases, and 3 bases lay outside the gene matches. CDR3 protein: CASSYQGAGELFF. Written as DNA, the CDR3 is TGTGCCAGTAGTTACCAGGGGGCCGGGGAGCTGTTTTTT.

This clone showed up just once. The rearrangement uses TRBV7-2 and TRBJ1-3, with D unresolved. The CDR3 spans 14 residues. Trimming pared 1 base from V and 0 bases from J, leaving 4 bases between. Germline V gene lookup returns CDR1 SGHTA and CDR2 FQGNSA. The CDR3: CASSLVSSGNTIYF. Here the CDR3 DNA reads TGTGCCAGCAGCTTAGTCAGCTCTGGAAACACCATATATTTT.

This sequence joins TRBV2 and TRBJ2-3; D may be TRBD2 (6 bases). The CDR3 is 17 residues long. Germline V gene lookup returns CDR1 SNHLY and CDR2 FYNNEI. The V end was cut by 0 bases, the J end by 1 base, with 14 bases between. CDR3 coding DNA: TGTGCCAGCAGTGAAGCAAAAGGGGCGGGGCGCACAGATACGCAGTATTTT. Encoded protein: CASSEAKGAGRTDTQYF.

V and J are TRBV6-1 and TRBJ2-7; 9 bases are a match to TRBD2. The CDR3 extends over 12 amino acids. After removal of 7 bases from V and 4 bases from J, the junction contained 2 bases not matched to a gene. Germline V gene lookup returns CDR1 MNHNS and CDR2 SASEGT. The CDR3 region has the DNA TGTGCCAGCATCGGACTAGCGTACGAGCAGTACTTC. Translated, it gives CASIGLAYEQYF.

This chain uses TRBV6-6 with TRBJ2-7; D is possibly TRBD2 (6 bases). V dropped 3 bases and J dropped 6 bases, with 18 bases sitting between them. Germline V gene data show CDR1 as MNHNY and CDR2 as SVGAGI (reference sequence). The CDR3 spans 15 residues. CDR3 in DNA: TGTGCCAGCAGTTATTTCGCGGGATCATCGGGCGAGCAGTACTTC. Translation gives CASSYFAGSSGEQYF.

The CDR3 nucleotides read TGTGCCAGCAGTTCGCGGGGACAGCGCGGAGCCACAGATACGCAGTATTTT. This sequence encodes CASSSRGQRGATDTQYF. The J gene is TRBJ2-3, the V gene TRBV7-9, with a weak D call TRBD1 (7 bases). The germline V and J ends were trimmed by 6 bases and 2 bases, with 21 bases remaining between them. The CDR3 is 17 residues long. Germline loops: CDR1 SEHNR, CDR2 FQNEAQ (reference sequence).

The chain recombines TRBV28 with TRBJ2-5; no firm D call. CDR3 length equals 14 residues. Trimming cost V 1 base and J 4 bases, with 10 bases left between them. Germline V gene data show CDR1 as MDHEN and CDR2 as SYDVKM. CDR3 coding DNA: TGTGCCAGCAGTTTATCACTGAGAGTAGAGACCCAGTACTTC. Translation: CASSLSLRVETQYF. The variable domain in full, with the rest retrieved from reference TRBV28 and TRBJ2-5, is DVKVTQSSRYLVKRTGEKVFLECVQDMDHENMFWYRQDPGLGLRLIYFSYDVKMKEKGDIPEGYSVSREKKERFSLILESASTNQTSMYLCASSLSLRVETQYFGPGTRLLVL.

The V call is TRBV6-6, the J call TRBJ2-3; D unresolved. The germline V and J ends were trimmed by 1 base and 0 bases, with 8 bases remaining between them. The germline V gene encodes CDR1 MNHNY and CDR2 SVGAGI (reference sequence). This CDR3 is 15 amino acids long. The CDR3 region is CASSYFSTSTDTQYF. In DNA, the CDR3 is TGTGCCAGCAGTTACTTTTCAACTAGCACAGATACGCAGTATTTT.

The chain joins TRBV15 to TRBJ1-2, with 8 bases aligning to TRBD1. Germline CDR1 LNHNV, CDR2 YYDKDF (reference sequence). V shed 4 bases, J shed 9 bases, and the junction held 13 bases outside the gene matches. The CDR3 loop spans 15 amino acids. The CDR3 here is CATSITGTGVVRYTF. In DNA, the CDR3 is TGTGCCACCAGCATCACCGGGACAGGAGTGGTCCGCTACACCTTC.

The chain uses TRBV6-1 and TRBJ2-1; 7 bases line up with TRBD1. CDR1 is MNHNS, CDR2 SASEGT, per germline. The CDR3 length is 14 residues. V shed 11 bases, J shed 9 bases, and the junction held 16 bases outside the gene matches. This CDR3 reads CACRGTVGWGEQFF. CDR3 DNA sequence: TGTGCCTGCCGAGGGACAGTGGGTTGGGGTGAGCAGTTCTTC.

CDR3 loop: CASSAGAPETQYF. In nucleotides, the CDR3 is TGTGCCAGCAGCGCCGGAGCCCCAGAGACCCAGTACTTC. This chain connects TRBV9 to TRBJ2-5, with D hard to call. V gave up 3 bases and J gave up 4 bases, with 10 bases separating them. Germline CDR1 is SGDLS and CDR2 is YYNGEE. This CDR3 region has 13 residues.

The CDR3 region has the DNA TGTGCCAGCAGTTTCGACAGGGCATACTACAATGAGCAGTTCTTC. Translation gives CASSFDRAYYNEQFF. The chain uses TRBV6-5 and TRBJ2-1; TRBD1 matches 7 bases. The CDR3 has 15 residues. V gave up 4 bases and J gave up 3 bases; unmatched junction bases: 6. CDR1 and CDR2 from the germline V gene are MNHEY and SVGAGI.